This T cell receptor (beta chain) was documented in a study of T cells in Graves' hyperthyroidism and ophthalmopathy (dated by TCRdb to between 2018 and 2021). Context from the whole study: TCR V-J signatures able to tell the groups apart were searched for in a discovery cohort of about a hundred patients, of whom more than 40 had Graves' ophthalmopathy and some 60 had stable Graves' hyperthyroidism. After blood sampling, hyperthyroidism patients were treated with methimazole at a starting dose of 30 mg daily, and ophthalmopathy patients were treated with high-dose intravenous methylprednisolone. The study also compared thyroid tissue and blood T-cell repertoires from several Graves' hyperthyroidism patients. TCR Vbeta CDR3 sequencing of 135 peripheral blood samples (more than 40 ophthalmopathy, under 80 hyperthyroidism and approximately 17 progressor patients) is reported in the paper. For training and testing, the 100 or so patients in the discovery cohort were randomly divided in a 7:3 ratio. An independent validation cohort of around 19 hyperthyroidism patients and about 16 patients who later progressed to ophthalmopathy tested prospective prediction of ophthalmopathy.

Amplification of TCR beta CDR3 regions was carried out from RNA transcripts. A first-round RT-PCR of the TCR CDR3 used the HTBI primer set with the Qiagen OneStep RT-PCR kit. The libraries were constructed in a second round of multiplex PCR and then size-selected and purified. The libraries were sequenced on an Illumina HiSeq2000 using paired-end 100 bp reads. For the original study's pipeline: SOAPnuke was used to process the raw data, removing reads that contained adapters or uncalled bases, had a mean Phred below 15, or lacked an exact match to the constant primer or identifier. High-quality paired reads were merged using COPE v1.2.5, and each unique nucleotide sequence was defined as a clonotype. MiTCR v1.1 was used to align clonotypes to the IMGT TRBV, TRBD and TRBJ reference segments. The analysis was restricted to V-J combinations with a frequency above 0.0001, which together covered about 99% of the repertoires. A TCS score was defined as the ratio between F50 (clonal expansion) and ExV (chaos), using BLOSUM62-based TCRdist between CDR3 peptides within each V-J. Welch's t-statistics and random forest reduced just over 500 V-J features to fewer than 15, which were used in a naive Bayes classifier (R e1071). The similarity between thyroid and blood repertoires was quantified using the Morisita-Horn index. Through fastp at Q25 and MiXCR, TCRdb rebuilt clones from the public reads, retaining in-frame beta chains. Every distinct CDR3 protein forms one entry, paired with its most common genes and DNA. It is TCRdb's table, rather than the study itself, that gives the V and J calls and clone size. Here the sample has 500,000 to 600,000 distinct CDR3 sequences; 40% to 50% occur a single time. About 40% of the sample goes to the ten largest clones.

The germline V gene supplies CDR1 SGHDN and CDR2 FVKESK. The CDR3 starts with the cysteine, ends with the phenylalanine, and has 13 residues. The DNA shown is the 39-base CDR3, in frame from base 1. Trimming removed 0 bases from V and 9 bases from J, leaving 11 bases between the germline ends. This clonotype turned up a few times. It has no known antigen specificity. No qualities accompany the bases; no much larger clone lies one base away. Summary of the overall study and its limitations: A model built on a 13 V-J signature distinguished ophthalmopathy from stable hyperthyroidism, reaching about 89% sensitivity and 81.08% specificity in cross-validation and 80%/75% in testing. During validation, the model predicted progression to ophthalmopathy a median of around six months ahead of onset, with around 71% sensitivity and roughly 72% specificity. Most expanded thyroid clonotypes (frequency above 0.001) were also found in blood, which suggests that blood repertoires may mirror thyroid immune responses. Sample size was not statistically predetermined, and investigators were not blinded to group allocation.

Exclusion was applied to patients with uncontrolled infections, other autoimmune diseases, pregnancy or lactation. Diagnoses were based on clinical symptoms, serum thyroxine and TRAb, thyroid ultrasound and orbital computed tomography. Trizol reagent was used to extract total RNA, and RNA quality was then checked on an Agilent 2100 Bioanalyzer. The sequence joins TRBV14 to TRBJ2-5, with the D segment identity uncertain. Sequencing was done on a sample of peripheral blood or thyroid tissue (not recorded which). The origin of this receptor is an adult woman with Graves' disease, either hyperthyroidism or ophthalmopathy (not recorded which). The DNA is TGTGCCAGCAGCCAAGATAGAAGCCAGCCCCAGTACTTC. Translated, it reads CASSQDRSQPQYF. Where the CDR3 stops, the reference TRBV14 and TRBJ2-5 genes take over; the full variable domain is EAGVTQFPSHSVIEKGQTVTLRCDPISGHDNLYWYRRVMGKEIKFLLHFVKESKQDESGMPNNRFLAERTGGTYSTLKVQPAELEDSGVYFCASSQDRSQPQYFGPGTRLLVL.